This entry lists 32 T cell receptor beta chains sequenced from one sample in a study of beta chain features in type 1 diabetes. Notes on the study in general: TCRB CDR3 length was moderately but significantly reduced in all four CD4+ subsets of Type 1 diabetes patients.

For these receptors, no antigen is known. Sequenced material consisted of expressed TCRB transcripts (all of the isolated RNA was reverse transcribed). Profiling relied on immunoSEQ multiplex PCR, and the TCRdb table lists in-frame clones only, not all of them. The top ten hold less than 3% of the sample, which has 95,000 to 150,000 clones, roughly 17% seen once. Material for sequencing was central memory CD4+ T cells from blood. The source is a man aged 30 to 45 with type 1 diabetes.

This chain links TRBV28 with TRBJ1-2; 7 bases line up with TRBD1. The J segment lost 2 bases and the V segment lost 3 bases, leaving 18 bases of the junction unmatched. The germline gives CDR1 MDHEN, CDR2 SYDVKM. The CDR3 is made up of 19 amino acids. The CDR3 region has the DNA TGTGCCAGCAGTTTGACGGGGTGGGCTGGGACAGCACTCAACTATGGCTACACCTTC. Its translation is CASSLTGWAGTALNYGYTF.

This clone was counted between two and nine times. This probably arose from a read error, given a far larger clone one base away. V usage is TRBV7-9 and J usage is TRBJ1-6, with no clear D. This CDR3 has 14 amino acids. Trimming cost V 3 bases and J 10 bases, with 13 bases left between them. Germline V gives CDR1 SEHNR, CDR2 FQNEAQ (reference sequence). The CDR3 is CASSFGREKSPLHF. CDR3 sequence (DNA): TGTGCCAGCAGCTTTGGGCGGGAAAAATCACCCCTCCACTTT.

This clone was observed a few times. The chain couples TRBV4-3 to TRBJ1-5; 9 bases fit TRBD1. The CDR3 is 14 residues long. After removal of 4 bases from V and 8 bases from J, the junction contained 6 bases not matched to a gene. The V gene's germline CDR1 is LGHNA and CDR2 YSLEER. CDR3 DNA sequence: TGCGCCAGCAGCCCGGGACAGGGCCTGGAGCCCCAGCATTTT. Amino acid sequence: CASSPGQGLEPQHF.

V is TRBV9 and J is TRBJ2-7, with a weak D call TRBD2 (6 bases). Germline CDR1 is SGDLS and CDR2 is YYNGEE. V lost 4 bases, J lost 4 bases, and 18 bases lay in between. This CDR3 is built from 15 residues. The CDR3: CASSFGTPGRYEQYF. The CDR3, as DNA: TGTGCCAGCAGCTTCGGGACTCCAGGACGGTACGAGCAGTACTTC. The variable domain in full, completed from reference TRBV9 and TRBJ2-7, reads DSGVTQTPKHLITATGQRVTLRCSPRSGDLSVYWYQQSLDQGLQFLIQYYNGEERAKGNILERFSAQQFPDLHSELNLSSLELGDSALYFCASSFGTPGRYEQYFGPGTRLTVT.

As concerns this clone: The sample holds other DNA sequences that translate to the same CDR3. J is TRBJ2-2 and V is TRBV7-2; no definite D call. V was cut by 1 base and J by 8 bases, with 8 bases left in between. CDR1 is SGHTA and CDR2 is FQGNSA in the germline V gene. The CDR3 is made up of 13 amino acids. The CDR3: CASSLDPRGELFF. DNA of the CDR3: TGTGCCAGCAGCTTAGATCCCCGAGGGGAGCTGTTTTTT.

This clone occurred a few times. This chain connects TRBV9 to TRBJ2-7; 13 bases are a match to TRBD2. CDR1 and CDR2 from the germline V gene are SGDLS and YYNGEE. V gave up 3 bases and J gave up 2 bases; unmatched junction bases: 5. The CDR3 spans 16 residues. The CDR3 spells CASSEGTSGAPYEQYF. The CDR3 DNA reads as TGTGCCAGCAGCGAGGGGACTAGCGGGGCCCCCTACGAGCAGTACTTC.

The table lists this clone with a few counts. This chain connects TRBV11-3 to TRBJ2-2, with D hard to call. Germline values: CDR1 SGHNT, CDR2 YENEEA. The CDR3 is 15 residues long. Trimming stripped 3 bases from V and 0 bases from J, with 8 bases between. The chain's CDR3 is CASSLVATNTGELFF. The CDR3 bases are TGTGCCAGCAGCTTGGTAGCTACGAACACCGGGGAGCTGTTTTTT.

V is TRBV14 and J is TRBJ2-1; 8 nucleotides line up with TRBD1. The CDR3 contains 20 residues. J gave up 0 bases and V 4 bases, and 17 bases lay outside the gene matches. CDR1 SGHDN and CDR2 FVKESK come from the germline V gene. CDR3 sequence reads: CASSRTGPRYGGLSYNEQFF. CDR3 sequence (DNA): TGTGCCAGCAGCCGGACAGGGCCTAGGTATGGAGGCCTCTCCTACAATGAGCAGTTCTTC. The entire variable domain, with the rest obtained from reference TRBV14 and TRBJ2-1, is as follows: EAGVTQFPSHSVIEKGQTVTLRCDPISGHDNLYWYRRVMGKEIKFLLHFVKESKQDESGMPNNRFLAERTGGTYSTLKVQPAELEDSGVYFCASSRTGPRYGGLSYNEQFFGPGTRLTVL.

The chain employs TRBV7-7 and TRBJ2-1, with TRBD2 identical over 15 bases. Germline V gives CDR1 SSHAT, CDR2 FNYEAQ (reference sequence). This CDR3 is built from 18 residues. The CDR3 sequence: CASLLGLAGGKLYNEQFF. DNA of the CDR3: TGTGCTAGCCTATTAGGACTAGCGGGGGGGAAACTATACAATGAGCAGTTCTTC.

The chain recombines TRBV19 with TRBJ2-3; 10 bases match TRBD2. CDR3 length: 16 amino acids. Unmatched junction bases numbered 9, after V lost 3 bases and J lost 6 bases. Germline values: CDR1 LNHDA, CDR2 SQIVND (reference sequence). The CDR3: CASSMALAGARDTQYF. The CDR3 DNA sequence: TGTGCCAGTAGTATGGCCCTAGCGGGGGCCCGGGATACGCAGTATTTT. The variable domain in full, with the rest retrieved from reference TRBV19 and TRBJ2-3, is DGGITQSPKYLFRKEGQNVTLSCEQNLNHDAMYWYRQDPGQGLRLIYYSQIVNDFQKGDIAEGYSVSREKKESFPLTVTSAQKNPTAFYLCASSMALAGARDTQYFGPGTRLTVL.

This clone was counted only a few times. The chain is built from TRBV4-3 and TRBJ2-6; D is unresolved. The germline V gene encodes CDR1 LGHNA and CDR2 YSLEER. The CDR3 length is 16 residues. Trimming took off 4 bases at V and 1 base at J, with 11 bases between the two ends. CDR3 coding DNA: TGCGCCAGCAGCCCAGCTATTATGTCTGGGGCCAACGTCCTGACTTTC. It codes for CASSPAIMSGANVLTF.

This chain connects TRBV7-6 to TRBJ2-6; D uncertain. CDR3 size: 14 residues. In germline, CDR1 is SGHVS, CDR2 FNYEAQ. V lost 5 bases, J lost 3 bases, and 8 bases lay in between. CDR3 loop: CASSPVFGANVLTF. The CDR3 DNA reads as TGTGCCAGCAGCCCGGTATTTGGGGCCAACGTCCTGACTTTC.

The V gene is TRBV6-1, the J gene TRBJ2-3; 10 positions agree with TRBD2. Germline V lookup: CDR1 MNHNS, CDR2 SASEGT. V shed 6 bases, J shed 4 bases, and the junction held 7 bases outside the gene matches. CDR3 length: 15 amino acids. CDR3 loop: CASRMAAGGADTQYF. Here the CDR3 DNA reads TGTGCCAGCAGGATGGCAGCGGGGGGGGCAGATACGCAGTATTTT.

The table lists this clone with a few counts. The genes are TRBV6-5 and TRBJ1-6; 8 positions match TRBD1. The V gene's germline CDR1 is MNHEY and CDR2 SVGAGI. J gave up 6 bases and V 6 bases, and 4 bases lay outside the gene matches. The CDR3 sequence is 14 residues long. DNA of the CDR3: TGTGCCAGCAGAACTGGACAGGGTAATTCACCCCTCCACTTT. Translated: CASRTGQGNSPLHF.

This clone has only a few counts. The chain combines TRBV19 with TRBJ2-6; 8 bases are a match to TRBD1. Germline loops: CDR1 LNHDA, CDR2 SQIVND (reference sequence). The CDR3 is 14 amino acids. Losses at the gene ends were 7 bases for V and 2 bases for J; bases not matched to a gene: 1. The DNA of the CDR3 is TGTGCCAGTAACAGGGGGACTGGGGCCAACGTCCTGACTTTC. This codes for CASNRGTGANVLTF.

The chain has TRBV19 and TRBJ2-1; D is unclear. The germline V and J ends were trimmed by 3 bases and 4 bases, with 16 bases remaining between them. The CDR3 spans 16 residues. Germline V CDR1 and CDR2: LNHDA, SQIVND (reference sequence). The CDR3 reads CASSIKHSRPYNEQFF. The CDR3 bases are TGTGCCAGTAGTATCAAGCACTCTCGCCCTTACAATGAGCAGTTCTTC. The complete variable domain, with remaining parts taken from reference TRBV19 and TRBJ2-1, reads DGGITQSPKYLFRKEGQNVTLSCEQNLNHDAMYWYRQDPGQGLRLIYYSQIVNDFQKGDIAEGYSVSREKKESFPLTVTSAQKNPTAFYLCASSIKHSRPYNEQFFGPGTRLTVL.

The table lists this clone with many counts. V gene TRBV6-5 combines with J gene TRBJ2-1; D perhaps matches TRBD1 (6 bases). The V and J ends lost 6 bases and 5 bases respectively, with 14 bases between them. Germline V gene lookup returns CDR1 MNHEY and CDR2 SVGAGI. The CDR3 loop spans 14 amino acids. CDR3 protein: CASSPGHPDNEQFF. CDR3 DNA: TGTGCCAGCAGCCCGGGACATCCGGACAATGAGCAGTTCTTC.

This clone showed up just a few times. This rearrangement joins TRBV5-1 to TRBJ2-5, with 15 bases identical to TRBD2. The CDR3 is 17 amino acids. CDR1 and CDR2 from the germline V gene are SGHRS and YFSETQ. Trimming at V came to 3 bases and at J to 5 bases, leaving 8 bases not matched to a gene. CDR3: CASSSKMGLAGGETQYF. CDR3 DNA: TGCGCCAGCAGCTCTAAAATGGGACTAGCGGGGGGCGAGACCCAGTACTTC.

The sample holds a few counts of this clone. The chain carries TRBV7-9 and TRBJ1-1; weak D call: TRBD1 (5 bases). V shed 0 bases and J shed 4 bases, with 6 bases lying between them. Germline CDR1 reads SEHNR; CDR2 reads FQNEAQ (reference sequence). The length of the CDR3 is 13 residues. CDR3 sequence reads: CASSLAGTTEAFF. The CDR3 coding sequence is TGTGCCAGCAGCTTAGCGGGGACCACTGAAGCTTTCTTT.

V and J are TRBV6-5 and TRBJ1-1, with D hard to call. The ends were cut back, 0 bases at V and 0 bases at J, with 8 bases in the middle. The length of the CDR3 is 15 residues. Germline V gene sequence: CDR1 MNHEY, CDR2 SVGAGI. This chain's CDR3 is CASSYSLQMNTEAFF. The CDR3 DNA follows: TGTGCCAGCAGTTACTCCTTACAGATGAACACTGAAGCTTTCTTT.

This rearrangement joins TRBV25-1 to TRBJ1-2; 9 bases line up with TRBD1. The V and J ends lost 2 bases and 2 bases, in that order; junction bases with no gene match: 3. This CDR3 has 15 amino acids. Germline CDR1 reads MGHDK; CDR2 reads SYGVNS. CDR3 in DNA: TGTGCCAGCAGTGAACCTGGGACAGGGAACTATGGCTACACCTTC. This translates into CASSEPGTGNYGYTF.

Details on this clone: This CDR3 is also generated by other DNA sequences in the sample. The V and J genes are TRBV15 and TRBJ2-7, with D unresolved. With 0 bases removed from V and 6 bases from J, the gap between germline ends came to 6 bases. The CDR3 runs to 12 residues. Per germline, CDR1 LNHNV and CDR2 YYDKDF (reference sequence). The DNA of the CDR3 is TGTGCCACCAGCAGAGATTTAGTCGAGCAGTACTTC. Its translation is CATSRDLVEQYF. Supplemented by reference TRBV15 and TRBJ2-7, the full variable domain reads DAMVIQNPRYQVTQFGKPVTLSCSQTLNHNVMYWYQQKSSQAPKLLFHYYDKDFNNEADTPDNFQSRRPNTSFCFLDIRSPGLGDTAMYLCATSRDLVEQYFGPGTRLTVT.

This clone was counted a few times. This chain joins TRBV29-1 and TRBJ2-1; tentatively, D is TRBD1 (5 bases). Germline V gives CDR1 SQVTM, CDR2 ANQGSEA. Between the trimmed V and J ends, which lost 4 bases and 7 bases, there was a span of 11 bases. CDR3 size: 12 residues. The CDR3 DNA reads TGCAGCGTTGGGGCAGGGCTGAATGAGCAGTTCTTC. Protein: CSVGAGLNEQFF.

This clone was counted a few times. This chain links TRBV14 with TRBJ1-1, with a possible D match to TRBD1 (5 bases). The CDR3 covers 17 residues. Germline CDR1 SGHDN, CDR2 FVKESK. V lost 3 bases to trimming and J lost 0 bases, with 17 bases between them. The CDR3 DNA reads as TGTGCCAGCAGCCAGCCGGGACGGACTTTAATGAACACTGAAGCTTTCTTT. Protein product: CASSQPGRTLMNTEAFF.

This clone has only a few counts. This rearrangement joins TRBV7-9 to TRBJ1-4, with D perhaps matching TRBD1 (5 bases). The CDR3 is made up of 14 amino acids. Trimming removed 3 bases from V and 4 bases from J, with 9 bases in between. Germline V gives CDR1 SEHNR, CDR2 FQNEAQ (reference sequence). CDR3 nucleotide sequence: TGTGCCAGCAGCTTCAGACAGAGTAATGAAAAACTGTTTTTT. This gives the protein CASSFRQSNEKLFF.

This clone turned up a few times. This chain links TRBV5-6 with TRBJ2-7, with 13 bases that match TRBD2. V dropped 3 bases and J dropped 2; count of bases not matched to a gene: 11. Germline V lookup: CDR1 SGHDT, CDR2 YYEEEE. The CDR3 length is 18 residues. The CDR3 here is CASSSRPGLAGSTYEQYF. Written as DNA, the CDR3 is TGTGCCAGCAGCTCTCGTCCGGGACTAGCGGGGTCAACCTACGAGCAGTACTTC.

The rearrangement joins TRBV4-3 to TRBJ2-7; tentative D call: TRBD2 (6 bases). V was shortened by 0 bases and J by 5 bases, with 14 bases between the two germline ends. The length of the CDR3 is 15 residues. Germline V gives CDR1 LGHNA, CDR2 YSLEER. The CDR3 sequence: CASSQESTGRNEQYF. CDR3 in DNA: TGCGCCAGCAGCCAAGAGTCCACGGGGAGGAACGAGCAGTACTTC.

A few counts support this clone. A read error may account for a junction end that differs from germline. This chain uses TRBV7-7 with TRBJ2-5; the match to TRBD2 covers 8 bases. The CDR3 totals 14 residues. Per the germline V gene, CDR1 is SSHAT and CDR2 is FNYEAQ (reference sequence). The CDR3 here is CASSLTGGRETQYF. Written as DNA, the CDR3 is TGTGCTAGCAGCTTAACGGGGGGGCGTGAGACCCAGTACTTC.

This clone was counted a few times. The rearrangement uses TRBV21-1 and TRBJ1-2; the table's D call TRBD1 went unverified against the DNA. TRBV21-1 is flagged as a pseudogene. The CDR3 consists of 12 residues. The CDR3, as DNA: TGTGCCACTCAGGGGCAGGGCTATGGCTACACCTTC. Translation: CATQGQGYGYTF.

CDR3 sequence (DNA): TGTGCCAGCAGTCTAAGACAGGGAGATGAGCAGTTCTTC. This codes for CASSLRQGDEQFF. The chain recombines TRBV6-1 with TRBJ2-1; 7 bases agree with TRBD1. The CDR3 totals 13 residues. Germline V gene lookup returns CDR1 MNHNS and CDR2 SASEGT. V was pared by 5 bases and J by 8 bases, with 6 bases of the junction left unmatched.

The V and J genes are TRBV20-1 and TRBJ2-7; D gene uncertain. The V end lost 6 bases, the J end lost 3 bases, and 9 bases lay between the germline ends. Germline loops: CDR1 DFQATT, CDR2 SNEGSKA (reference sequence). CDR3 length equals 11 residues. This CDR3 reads CSATRSYEQYF. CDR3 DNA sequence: TGCAGTGCGACCCGCAGCTACGAGCAGTACTTC.

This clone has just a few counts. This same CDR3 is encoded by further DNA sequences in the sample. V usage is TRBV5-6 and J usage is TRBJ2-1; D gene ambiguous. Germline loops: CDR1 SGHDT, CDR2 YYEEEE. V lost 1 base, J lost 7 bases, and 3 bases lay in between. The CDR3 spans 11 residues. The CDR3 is CASSLRNEQFF. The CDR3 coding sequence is TGTGCCAGCAGCTTGAGGAATGAGCAGTTCTTC.